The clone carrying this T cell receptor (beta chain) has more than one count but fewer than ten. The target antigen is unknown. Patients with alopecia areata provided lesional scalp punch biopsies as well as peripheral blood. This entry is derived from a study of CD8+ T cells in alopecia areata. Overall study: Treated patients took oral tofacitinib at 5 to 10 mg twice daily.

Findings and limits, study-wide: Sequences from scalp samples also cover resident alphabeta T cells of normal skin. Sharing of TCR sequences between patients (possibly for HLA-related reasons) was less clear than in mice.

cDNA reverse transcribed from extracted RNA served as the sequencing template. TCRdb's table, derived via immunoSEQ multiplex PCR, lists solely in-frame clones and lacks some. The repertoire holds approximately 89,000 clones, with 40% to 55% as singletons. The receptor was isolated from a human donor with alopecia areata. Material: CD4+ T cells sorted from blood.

The DNA for the CDR3 is TGTGCCAGCAACCTAGCGGGAACCTACAATGAGCAGTTCTTC. Protein sequence: CASNLAGTYNEQFF. This rearrangement joins TRBV2 to TRBJ2-1, with 9 bases that match TRBD2. The CDR3 length is 14 residues. CDR1 is SNHLY and CDR2 is FYNNEI in the germline V gene. Unmatched junction bases numbered 3, after V lost 7 bases and J lost 2 bases.